This TCR beta chain was sequenced during a study of blood T cell repertoires in COVID-19. As for the study in general: The analysed material was cDNA or gDNA that came from T cells, B-cell-depleted T cells, or PBMCs.

This clone was seen a few times. Assay used: immunoSEQ multiplex PCR; TCRdb lists only in-frame clones, some missing. The table has approximately 290,000 clones, about 85% seen once. V was cut by 0 bases and J by 1 base, with 6 bases left in between. Germline values: CDR1 MGHDK, CDR2 SYGVNS. The CDR3 length is 14 residues. The rearrangement links TRBV25-1 to TRBJ1-1; D not resolved. This sequence originates from a human donor with COVID-19, enrolled during active disease. The donor label of this sample is uncertain. The source material was peripheral blood. The chain's CDR3 is CASSEYGGNTEAFF. CDR3 nucleotide sequence: TGTGCCAGCAGTGAATATGGCGGGAACACTGAAGCTTTCTTT.